This T cell receptor beta chain was identified in a study of cytomegalovirus exposure and HLA in healthy donors. V lost 9 bases and J lost 5, with 11 bases in between. In germline, CDR1 is MNHNY, CDR2 SVGAGI (reference sequence). The CDR3 covers 12 residues. This clone turned up a few times. Its antigen is unidentified. General study findings and limits: Analysis was performed later, and it showed HLA-associated TCR beta chains to be more clonally expanded than equally common others. An assumption of roughly uniform sequencing depth across donors underlay the presence/absence analyses. Specificity of a few CMV-associated chains for CMV antigens was verified in vitro.

PCR was performed using 60 Vbeta and 13 Jbeta primers. TCRdb's table, derived via immunoSEQ multiplex PCR, lists solely in-frame clones and lacks some. The sample holds 100,000 to 150,000 clones, around 73% seen once. The sequenced material came from PBMCs. V and J are TRBV6-6 and TRBJ1-5, with D perhaps matching TRBD1 (5 bases). This sequence was found in a man younger than 45 in good health and CMV-seropositive. DNA for the CDR3: TGTGCCAGTAATCTCAGGGATCAGCCCCAGCATTTT. This encodes CASNLRDQPQHF.